The clone carrying this TCR beta chain was counted a few times. The antigen is not known. This sample stems from a study of response to subunit inactivated influenza vaccine. CDR3 size: 14 residues. Germline V gene sequence: CDR1 LGHNA, CDR2 YSLEER. V lost 0 bases to trimming and J lost 4 bases, with 10 bases between them. General observations from the study: The authors proposed limited new T cell recruitment per seasonal influenza vaccination.

Each CDR3 protein gets one entry after TCRdb re-called the RT-PCR reads with MiXCR. The sample records over 450,000 distinct CDR3 sequences, approximately 13% being singletons. This clonotype was sampled from a man aged 50 to 59 who received an inactivated influenza vaccine. The source was PBMCs from blood, collected around seven weeks after vaccination. The V and J genes are TRBV4-3 and TRBJ2-7; D is undetermined. The CDR3 region is CASSQDLQKYEQYF. The CDR3 DNA reads TGCGCCAGCAGCCAAGATTTACAGAAATACGAGCAGTACTTC.